These T cell receptor beta chains were read from a single sample in a study of blood T cell repertoires in COVID-19. Profiled with immunoSEQ multiplex PCR; TCRdb holds only in-frame clones, not every one. The repertoire holds 240,000 or so clones, over 75% seen once, with just under 0.8% in the top ten. Sequences were obtained from peripheral blood. The receptor set was obtained from a woman aged 25-40 years with acute or convalescent COVID-19. The CDR3 runs from the conserved cysteine through the conserved F or W. The order of the fields is clone size, D gene, J gene, V gene, CDR3 DNA, CDR3 protein. D genes are given only for firm matches. The size of a clone is reported for some rows only, either as once, few or many, or as a class for expanded clones.

size: NA
D: TRBD1
J: TRBJ2-7
V: TRBV5-8
DNA: TGTGCCAGCAGCTTGGAATTGTCTGCCGGGACAGGGCCCTACGAGCAGTACTTC
CDR3: CASSLELSAGTGPYEQYF

size: NA
D: NA
J: TRBJ2-5
V: TRBV29-1
DNA: TGCACCGCGTCAGACAGACAAGAGACCCAGTACTTC
CDR3: CTASDRQETQYF

size: NA
D: NA
J: TRBJ2-1
V: TRBV30
DNA: TGTGCCTGGAGTGCCCGCTCTATAGTGGAGGGGCAGTTCTTC
CDR3: CAWSARSIVEGQFF

size: NA
D: NA
J: TRBJ2-5
V: TRBV21-1
DNA: TGTGCCAGCAGCAAAGGAGGAGAGACCCAGTACTTC
CDR3: CASSKGGETQYF

size: NA
D: TRBD1
J: TRBJ1-1
V: TRBV10-3
DNA: TGTGCCATCAGTGACCCCGGGACAGGGAAGACGGGGGCTGAAGCTTTCTTT
CDR3: CAISDPGTGKTGAEAFF

size: NA
D: NA
J: TRBJ2-5
V: TRBV19
DNA: TGTGCCAGTAGTGGGGGGTTCAGTACGGAGACCCAGTACTTC
CDR3: CASSGGFSTETQYF

size: NA
D: NA
J: TRBJ1-3
V: TRBV11-2
DNA: TGTGCCAGCAGCTCGGCCGGGGCTGGAAACACCATATATTTT
CDR3: CASSSAGAGNTIYF

size: NA
D: TRBD2
J: TRBJ2-1
V: TRBV24-1
DNA: TGTGCCACCAGTGCGACTAGCGGAGCGGGGAATGAGCAGTTCTTC
CDR3: CATSATSGAGNEQFF

size: NA
D: TRBD2
J: TRBJ2-5
V: TRBV5-6
DNA: TGTGCCAGCAGCTTGATCGGAGTGACTAGCGGCAAAGAGACCCAGTACTTC
CDR3: CASSLIGVTSGKETQYF

size: NA
D: TRBD2
J: TRBJ2-3
V: TRBV6-1
DNA: TGTGCCAGCAGTGAAGTGTCTAGCGGGAGTAGCACAGATACGCAGTATTTT
CDR3: CASSEVSSGSSTDTQYF

size: once
D: NA
J: TRBJ2-7
V: TRBV27
DNA: TGTGCCAGCAGTTACCGGGGAAGTACCTACGAGCAGTACTTC
CDR3: CASSYRGSTYEQYF

size: NA
D: NA
J: TRBJ1-6
V: TRBV6-5
DNA: TGTGCCAGCAGCCCCCTTCCGAATTCACCCCTCCACTTT
CDR3: CASSPLPNSPLHF

size: once
D: NA
J: TRBJ2-1
V: TRBV5-1
DNA: TGCGCCAGCACCTCAGTGGGCGGGTCAAACGACTCCTACAATGAGCAGTTCTTC
CDR3: CASTSVGGSNDSYNEQFF

size: few
D: TRBD2
J: TRBJ2-3
V: TRBV7-7
DNA: TGTGCCAGCAGCACCGGACTAGCGTCTTCAGATACGCAGTATTTT
CDR3: CASSTGLASSDTQYF

size: NA
D: TRBD2
J: TRBJ2-7
V: TRBV5-6
DNA: TGTGCCAGCAGCCCGACTAGCGGGTTCCCCTACGAGCAGTACTTC
CDR3: CASSPTSGFPYEQYF

size: NA
D: TRBD2
J: TRBJ2-5
V: TRBV5-1
DNA: TGCGCCAGCAGCTACGGACTAGCGGGAGTCTCCAGGTTCAGAGAGACCCAGTACTTC
CDR3: CASSYGLAGVSRFRETQYF

size: once
D: NA
J: TRBJ2-1
V: TRBV3-1/TRBV3-2
DNA: TGTGCCAGCAGCCAGGACGGCTCGACGGGAAATGAGCAGTTCTTC
CDR3: CASSQDGSTGNEQFF

size: NA
D: NA
J: TRBJ2-7
V: TRBV5-4
DNA: TGTGCCAGCAGCTTGGAACCAGGGTTAATGTACGAGCAGTACTTC
CDR3: CASSLEPGLMYEQYF

size: NA
D: NA
J: TRBJ2-2
V: TRBV12-3/TRBV12-4
DNA: TGTGCCAGCAGTTTAGTTCGGACCGGGGAGCTGTTTTTT
CDR3: CASSLVRTGELFF

size: NA
D: TRBD2
J: TRBJ2-7
V: TRBV3-1/TRBV3-2
DNA: TGTGCCAGCAGCCAACTAGCGGGAGGCGAGCAGTACTTC
CDR3: CASSQLAGGEQYF

size: NA
D: TRBD1
J: TRBJ2-1
V: TRBV7-9
DNA: TGTGCCAGCAGCTTATCCCAGGGGGAATCAATGAAGGAGCAGTTCTTC
CDR3: CASSLSQGESMKEQFF

size: NA
D: NA
J: TRBJ2-2
V: TRBV7-9
DNA: TGTGCCAGCAGCTTGGGCATACCTGACACCGGGGAGCTGTTTTTT
CDR3: CASSLGIPDTGELFF

size: NA
D: NA
J: TRBJ2-1
V: TRBV7-2
DNA: TGTGCCAGCAGCTTAATGGGGGAGGCCTACAATGAGCAGTTCTTC
CDR3: CASSLMGEAYNEQFF

size: once
D: NA
J: TRBJ1-4
V: TRBV3-1/TRBV3-2
DNA: TGTGCCAGCAGCCCCGGACAGCCTAATGAAAAACTGTTTTTT
CDR3: CASSPGQPNEKLFF

size: NA
D: NA
J: TRBJ2-1
V: TRBV18
DNA: TGTGCCAGCTCACCTGGAGTGTGGGATGAGCAGTTCTTC
CDR3: CASSPGVWDEQFF

size: NA
D: NA
J: TRBJ1-2
V: TRBV5-1
DNA: TGCGCCAGCAGCTTGGTGATGACAGGCCAGAACTATGGCTACACCTTC
CDR3: CASSLVMTGQNYGYTF

size: NA
D: TRBD2
J: TRBJ2-5
V: TRBV24-1
DNA: TGTGCCACCAGGGCGGGAGGGCTAGAGACCCAGTACTTC
CDR3: CATRAGGLETQYF

size: NA
D: TRBD1
J: TRBJ2-3
V: TRBV4-1
DNA: TGCGCCAGCAGCCACCGAAACAGGGGGCAAACAGATACGCAGTATTTT
CDR3: CASSHRNRGQTDTQYF

size: NA
D: NA
J: TRBJ2-5
V: TRBV29-1
DNA: TGCAGCGTGGTAGCGGCCCAAGAGACCCAGTACTTC
CDR3: CSVVAAQETQYF

size: NA
D: NA
J: TRBJ2-7
V: TRBV4-2
DNA: TGTGCCAGCAGCCCCCGGGACATTTCCTACGGGCAGTACTTC
CDR3: CASSPRDISYGQYF

size: NA
D: TRBD2
J: TRBJ2-5
V: TRBV18
DNA: TGTGCCAGCTCCCCGGGACTAGCGGGGGAGACCCAGTACTTC
CDR3: CASSPGLAGETQYF

size: NA
D: NA
J: TRBJ1-4
V: TRBV19
DNA: TGTGCCAGTAGTAGGGCAGTGAATGAAAAACTGTTTTTT
CDR3: CASSRAVNEKLFF

size: NA
D: TRBD2
J: TRBJ2-3
V: TRBV7-9
DNA: TGTGCCAGCAGCTTAACCAGGCTAGCGGGAGGGCCGACAGATACGCAGTATTTT
CDR3: CASSLTRLAGGPTDTQYF

size: NA
D: TRBD1
J: TRBJ1-4
V: TRBV13
DNA: TGTGCCAGCAGCTTAAGGACAGGGGGGGAGAAACTGTTTTTT
CDR3: CASSLRTGGEKLFF

size: NA
D: NA
J: TRBJ2-3
V: TRBV12-3/TRBV12-4
DNA: TGTGCCAGCAGTGGCCGAGATACGCAGTATTTT
CDR3: CASSGRDTQYF

size: NA
D: NA
J: TRBJ2-3
V: TRBV9
DNA: TGTGCCAGCAGCGTAGAAGCGACCCGCACAGATACGCAGTATTTT
CDR3: CASSVEATRTDTQYF

size: NA
D: NA
J: TRBJ1-4
V: TRBV25-1
DNA: TGTGCCAGCAGTGACAGGGCCCCTGCTAATGAAAAACTGTTTTTT
CDR3: CASSDRAPANEKLFF

size: NA
D: NA
J: TRBJ1-5
V: TRBV6-2/TRBV6-3
DNA: TGTGCCAGCAGCAGCGGTCGGCCCCAGCATTTT
CDR3: CASSSGRPQHF

size: NA
D: TRBD1
J: TRBJ1-3
V: TRBV25-1
DNA: TGTGCCAGCAGTGATTCAGGGGGCTCTGGAAACACCATATATTTT
CDR3: CASSDSGGSGNTIYF

size: NA
D: NA
J: TRBJ2-7
V: TRBV3-1/TRBV3-2
DNA: TGTGCCAGCAGCCAAGTGGCGGGCCGAGCCTACGAGCAGTACTTC
CDR3: CASSQVAGRAYEQYF

size: NA
D: NA
J: TRBJ2-5
V: TRBV5-4
DNA: TGTGCCAGCAGCTTGGAGGGGGCGGGATATGAGACCCAGTACTTC
CDR3: CASSLEGAGYETQYF